The clone carrying this T cell receptor (beta chain) is classed as medium-sized. The data derive from a study of blood T cell repertoires in COVID-19. On the study more broadly: Collection of acute and convalescent COVID-19 samples took place in the United States, Italy and Spain.

In the study's own analysis: Nucleated cell number was recorded as an estimate derived from reference gene primer amplification. Using immunoSEQ multiplex PCR, the repertoire was profiled, and TCRdb retains in-frame clones only, with some absent. Clone size and the V and J calls come from that table; the DNA yielded D and trimming. Of about 140,000 clones in the sample, 77% were seen once. CDR3 size: 15 residues. The V and J ends lost 5 bases and 6 bases, in that order; junction bases with no gene match: 11. In germline, CDR1 is SGHTA, CDR2 FQGNSA. The gene calls are TRBV7-2 and TRBJ2-3; the match to TRBD2 covers 7 bases. This TCR derives from a woman aged 50 to 60 with active or convalescent COVID-19. The specimen was peripheral blood. The CDR3 here is CASSPGLGASDTQYF. CDR3 bases: TGTGCCAGCAGCCCCGGACTAGGGGCCTCGGATACGCAGTATTTT. Supplemented by reference TRBV7-2 and TRBJ2-3, the full variable domain reads GAGVSQSPSNKVTEKGKDVELRCDPISGHTALYWYRQSLGQGLEFLIYFQGNSAPDKSGLPSDRFSAERTGGSVSTLTIQRTQQEDSAVYLCASSPGLGASDTQYFGPGTRLTVL.